The clone carrying this T cell receptor (beta chain) turned up a few times. Its antigen is undetermined. The authors used template switching to add a universal primer site and gave cDNA unique molecular identifiers. Each CDR3 protein gets one entry after TCRdb re-called the 5' RACE reads with MiXCR. The sample contains 600,000 to 850,000 distinct CDR3 sequences, roughly 18% of which appear only once. This sample was included in a study of identical twins. The germline V gene encodes CDR1 SGHTA and CDR2 FQGNSA. The CDR3 has 14 amino acids. Trimming took off 2 bases at V and 4 bases at J, with 8 bases between the two ends. Study-wide points: The more abundant beta clonotypes in cord blood had fewer insertions, and memory repertoires did not show this.

These data are also associated with another study on T cells expressing NK-cell markers.

The sequencing input was PBMCs. The chain uses TRBV7-2 and TRBJ2-2; D is possibly TRBD1 (5 bases). The origin of this receptor is a woman aged 18-29 years in good health. CDR3: CASSLNQGTGELFF. CDR3 sequence (DNA): TGTGCCAGCAGCTTAAACCAGGGCACCGGGGAGCTGTTTTTT.